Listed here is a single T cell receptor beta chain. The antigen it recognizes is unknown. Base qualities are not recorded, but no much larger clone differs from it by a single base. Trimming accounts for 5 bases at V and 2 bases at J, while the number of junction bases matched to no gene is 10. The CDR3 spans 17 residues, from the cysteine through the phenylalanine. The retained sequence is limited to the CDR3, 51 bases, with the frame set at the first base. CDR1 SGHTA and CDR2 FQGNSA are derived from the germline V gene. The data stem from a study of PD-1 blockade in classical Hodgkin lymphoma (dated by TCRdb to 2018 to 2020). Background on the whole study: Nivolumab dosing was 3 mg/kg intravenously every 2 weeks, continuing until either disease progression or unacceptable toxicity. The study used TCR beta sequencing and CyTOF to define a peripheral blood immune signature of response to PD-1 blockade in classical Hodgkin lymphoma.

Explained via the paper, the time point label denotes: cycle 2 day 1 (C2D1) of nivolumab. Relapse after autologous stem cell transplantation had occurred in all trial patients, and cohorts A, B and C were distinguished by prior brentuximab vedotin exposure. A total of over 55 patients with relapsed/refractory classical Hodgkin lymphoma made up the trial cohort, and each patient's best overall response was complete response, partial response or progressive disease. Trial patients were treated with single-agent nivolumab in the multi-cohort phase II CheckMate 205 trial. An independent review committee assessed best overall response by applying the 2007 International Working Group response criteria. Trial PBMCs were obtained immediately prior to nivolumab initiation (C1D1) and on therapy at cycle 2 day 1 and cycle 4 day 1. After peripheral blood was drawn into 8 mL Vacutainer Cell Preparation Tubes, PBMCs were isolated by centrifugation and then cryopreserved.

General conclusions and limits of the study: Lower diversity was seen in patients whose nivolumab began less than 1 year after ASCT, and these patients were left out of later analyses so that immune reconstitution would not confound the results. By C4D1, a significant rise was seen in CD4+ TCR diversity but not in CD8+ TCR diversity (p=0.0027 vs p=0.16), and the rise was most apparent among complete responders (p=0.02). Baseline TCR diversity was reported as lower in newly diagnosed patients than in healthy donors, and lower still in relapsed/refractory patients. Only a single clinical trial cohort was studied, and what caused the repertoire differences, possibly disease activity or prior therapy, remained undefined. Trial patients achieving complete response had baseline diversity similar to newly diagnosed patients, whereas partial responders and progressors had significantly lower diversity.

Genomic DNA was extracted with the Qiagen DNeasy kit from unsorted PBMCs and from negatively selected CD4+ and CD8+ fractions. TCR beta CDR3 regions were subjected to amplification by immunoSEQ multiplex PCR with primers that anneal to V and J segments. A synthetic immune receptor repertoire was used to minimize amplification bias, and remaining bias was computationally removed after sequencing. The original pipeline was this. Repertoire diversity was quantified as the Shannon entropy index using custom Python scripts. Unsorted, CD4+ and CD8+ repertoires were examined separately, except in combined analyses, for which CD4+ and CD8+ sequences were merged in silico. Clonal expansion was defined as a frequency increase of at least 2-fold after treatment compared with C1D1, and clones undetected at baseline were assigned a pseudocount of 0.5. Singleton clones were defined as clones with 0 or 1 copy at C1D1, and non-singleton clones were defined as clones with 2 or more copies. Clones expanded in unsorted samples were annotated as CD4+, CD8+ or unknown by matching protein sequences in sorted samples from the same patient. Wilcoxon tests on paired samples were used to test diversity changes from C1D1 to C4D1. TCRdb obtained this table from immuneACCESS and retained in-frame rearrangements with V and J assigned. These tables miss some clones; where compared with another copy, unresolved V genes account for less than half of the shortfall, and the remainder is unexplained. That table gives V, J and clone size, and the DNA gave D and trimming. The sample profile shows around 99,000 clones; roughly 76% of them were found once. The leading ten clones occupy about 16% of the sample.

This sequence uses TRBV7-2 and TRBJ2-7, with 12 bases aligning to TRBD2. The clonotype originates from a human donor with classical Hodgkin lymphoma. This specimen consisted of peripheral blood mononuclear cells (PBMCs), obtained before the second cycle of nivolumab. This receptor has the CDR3 CASSPTRTSGTPYEQYF. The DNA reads TGTGCCAGCAGCCCGACCCGGACTAGCGGGACACCCTACGAGCAGTACTTC.